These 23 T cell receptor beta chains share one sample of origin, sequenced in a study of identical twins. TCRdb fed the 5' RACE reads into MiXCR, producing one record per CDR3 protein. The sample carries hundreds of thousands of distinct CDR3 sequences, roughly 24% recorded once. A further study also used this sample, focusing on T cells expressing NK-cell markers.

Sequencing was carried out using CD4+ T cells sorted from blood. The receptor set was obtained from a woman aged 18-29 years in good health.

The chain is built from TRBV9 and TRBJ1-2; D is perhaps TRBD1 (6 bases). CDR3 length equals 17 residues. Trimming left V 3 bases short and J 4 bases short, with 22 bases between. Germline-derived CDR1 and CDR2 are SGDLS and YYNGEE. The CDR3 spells CASSAQVRADRFYGYTF. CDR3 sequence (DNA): TGTGCCAGCAGCGCGCAGGTTCGGGCCGACAGGTTCTATGGCTACACCTTC. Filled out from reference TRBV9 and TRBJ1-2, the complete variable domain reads DSGVTQTPKHLITATGQRVTLRCSPRSGDLSVYWYQQSLDQGLQFLIQYYNGEERAKGNILERFSAQQFPDLHSELNLSSLELGDSALYFCASSAQVRADRFYGYTFGSGTRLTVV.

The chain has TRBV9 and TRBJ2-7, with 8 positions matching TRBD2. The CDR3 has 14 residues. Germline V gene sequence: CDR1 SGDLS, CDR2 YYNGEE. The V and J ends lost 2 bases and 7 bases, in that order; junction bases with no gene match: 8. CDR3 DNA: TGTGCCAGCAGCGTTGGTAGCGGGAAGGAAGAGCAGTACTTC. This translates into CASSVGSGKEEQYF.

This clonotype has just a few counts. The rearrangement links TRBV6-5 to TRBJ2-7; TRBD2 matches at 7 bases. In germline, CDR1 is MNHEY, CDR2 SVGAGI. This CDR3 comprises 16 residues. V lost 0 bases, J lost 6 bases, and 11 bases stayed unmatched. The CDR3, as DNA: TGTGCCAGCAGTTACTCTTCGGCAGGGAGGGCGGGCGAGCAGTACTTC. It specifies CASSYSSAGRAGEQYF.

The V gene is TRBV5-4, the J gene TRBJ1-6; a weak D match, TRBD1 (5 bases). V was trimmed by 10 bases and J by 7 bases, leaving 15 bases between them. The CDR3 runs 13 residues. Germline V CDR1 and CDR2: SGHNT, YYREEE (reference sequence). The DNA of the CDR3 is TGTGCCTGCCGTCTGACAGCCAATTCACCCCTCCACTTT. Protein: CACRLTANSPLHF.

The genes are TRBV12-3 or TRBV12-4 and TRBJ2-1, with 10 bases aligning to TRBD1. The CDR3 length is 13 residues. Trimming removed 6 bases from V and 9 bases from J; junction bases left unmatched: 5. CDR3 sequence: CASSRQGAGEQFF. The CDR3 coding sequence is TGTGCCAGCAGCCGACAGGGGGCGGGTGAGCAGTTCTTC.

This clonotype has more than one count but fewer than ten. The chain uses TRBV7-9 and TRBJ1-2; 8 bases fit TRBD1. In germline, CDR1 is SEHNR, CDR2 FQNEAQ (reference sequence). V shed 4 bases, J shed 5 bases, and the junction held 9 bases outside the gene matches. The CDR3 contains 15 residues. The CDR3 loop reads CASSWNRDRTYGYTF. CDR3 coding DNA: TGTGCCAGCAGCTGGAACAGGGACAGGACGTATGGCTACACCTTC.

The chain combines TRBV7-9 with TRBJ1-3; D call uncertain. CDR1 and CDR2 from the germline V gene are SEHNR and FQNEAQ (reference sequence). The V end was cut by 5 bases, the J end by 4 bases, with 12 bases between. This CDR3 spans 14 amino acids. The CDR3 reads CASSPRTSGNTIYF. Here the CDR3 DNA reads TGTGCCAGCAGCCCCAGGACGTCCGGAAACACCATATATTTT.

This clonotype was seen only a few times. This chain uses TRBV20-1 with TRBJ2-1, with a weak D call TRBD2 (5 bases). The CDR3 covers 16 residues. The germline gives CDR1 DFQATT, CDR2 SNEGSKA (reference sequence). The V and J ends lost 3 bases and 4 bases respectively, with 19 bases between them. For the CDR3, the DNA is TGCAGTGCTAGTCCGTTAGGGAGAGACTCGTACAATGAGCAGTTCTTC. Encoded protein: CSASPLGRDSYNEQFF.

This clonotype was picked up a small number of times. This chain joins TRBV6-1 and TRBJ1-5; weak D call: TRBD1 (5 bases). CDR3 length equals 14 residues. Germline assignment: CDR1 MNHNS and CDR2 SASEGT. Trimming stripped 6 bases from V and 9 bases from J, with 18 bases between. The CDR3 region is CASSPGRGDGPQHF. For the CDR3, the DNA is TGTGCCAGCAGCCCGGGACGGGGAGATGGGCCCCAGCATTTT.

The DNA for the CDR3 is TGCGCGTGGGAGACAGGGCGCGCAGATACGCAGTATTTT. Translating it yields CAWETGRADTQYF. The chain joins TRBV20-1 to TRBJ2-3; 7 bases map to TRBD1. This CDR3 spans 13 amino acids. CDR1 is DFQATT and CDR2 is SNEGSKA in the germline V gene (reference sequence).

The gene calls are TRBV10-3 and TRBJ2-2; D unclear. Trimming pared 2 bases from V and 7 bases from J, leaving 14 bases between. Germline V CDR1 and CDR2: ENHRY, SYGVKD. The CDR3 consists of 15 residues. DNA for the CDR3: TGTGCCATCAGTGAGAGTGTAGGGCTTGGCGGGGAGCTGTTTTTT. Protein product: CAISESVGLGGELFF.

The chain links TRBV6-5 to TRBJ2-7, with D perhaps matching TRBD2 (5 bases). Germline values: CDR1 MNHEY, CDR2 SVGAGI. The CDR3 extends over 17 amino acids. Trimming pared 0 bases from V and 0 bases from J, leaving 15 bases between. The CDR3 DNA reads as TGTGCCAGCAGTTACTCGATCTACGGTGGGAGCTCCTACGAGCAGTACTTC. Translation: CASSYSIYGGSSYEQYF.

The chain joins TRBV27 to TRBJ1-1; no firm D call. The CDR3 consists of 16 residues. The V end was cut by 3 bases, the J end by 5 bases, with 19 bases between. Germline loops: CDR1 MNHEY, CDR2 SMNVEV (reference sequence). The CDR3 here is CASSFAPDSKNTEAFF. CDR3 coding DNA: TGTGCCAGCAGTTTTGCCCCAGATAGCAAAAATACTGAAGCTTTCTTT.

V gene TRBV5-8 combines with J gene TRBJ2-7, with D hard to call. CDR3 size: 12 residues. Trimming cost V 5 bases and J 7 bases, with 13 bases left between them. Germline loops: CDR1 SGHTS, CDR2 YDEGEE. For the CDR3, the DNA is TGTGCCAGCAGTTACGTCTTCTCTGAGCAGTACTTC. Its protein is CASSYVFSEQYF.

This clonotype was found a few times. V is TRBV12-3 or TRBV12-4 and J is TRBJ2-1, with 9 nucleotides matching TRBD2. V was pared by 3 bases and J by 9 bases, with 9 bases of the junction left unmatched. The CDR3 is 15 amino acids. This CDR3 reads CASSFVRGGAGEQFF. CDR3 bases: TGTGCCAGCAGTTTTGTCCGCGGGGGGGCGGGTGAGCAGTTCTTC.

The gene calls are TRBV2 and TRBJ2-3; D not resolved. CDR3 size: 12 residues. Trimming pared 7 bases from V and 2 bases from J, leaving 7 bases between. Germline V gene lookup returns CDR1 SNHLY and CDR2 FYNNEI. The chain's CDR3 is CASKYATDTQYF. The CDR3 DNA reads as TGTGCCAGCAAGTATGCCACAGATACGCAGTATTTT.

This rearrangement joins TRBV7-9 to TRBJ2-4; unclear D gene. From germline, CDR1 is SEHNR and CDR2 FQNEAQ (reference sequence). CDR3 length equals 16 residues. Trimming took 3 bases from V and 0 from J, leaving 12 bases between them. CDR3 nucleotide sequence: TGTGCCAGCAGCTTTGGTCCCATACTAGCCAAAAACATTCAGTACTTC. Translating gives CASSFGPILAKNIQYF. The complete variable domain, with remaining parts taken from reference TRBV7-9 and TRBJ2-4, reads DTGVSQNPRHKITKRGQNVTFRCDPISEHNRLYWYRQTLGQGPEFLTYFQNEAQLEKSRLLSDRFSAERPKGSFSTLEIQRTEQGDSAMYLCASSFGPILAKNIQYFGAGTRLSVL.

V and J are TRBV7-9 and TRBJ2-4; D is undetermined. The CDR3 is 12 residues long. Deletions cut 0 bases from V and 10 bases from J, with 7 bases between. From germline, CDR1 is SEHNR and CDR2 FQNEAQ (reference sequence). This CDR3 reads CASSLAAAIQYF. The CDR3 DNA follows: TGTGCCAGCAGCTTAGCGGCAGCAATTCAGTACTTC.

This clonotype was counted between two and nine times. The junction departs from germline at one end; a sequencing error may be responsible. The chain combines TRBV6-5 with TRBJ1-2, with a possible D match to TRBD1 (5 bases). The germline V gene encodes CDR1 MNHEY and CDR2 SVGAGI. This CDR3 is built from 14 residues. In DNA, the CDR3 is TGTGCCAGCAGTTACGGGGCAGGTAACAATGGCTACACCTTC. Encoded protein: CASSYGAGNNGYTF.

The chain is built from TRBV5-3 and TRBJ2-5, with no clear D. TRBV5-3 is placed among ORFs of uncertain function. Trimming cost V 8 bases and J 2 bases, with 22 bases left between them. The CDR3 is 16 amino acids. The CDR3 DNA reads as TGTGCCAGCAGCCTTGGAAGCCTCTGGAGACAAGAGACCCAGTACTTC. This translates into CASSLGSLWRQETQYF.

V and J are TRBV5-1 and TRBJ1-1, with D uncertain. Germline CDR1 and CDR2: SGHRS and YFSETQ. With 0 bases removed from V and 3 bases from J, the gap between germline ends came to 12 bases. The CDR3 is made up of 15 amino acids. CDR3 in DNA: TGCGCCAGCAGCTTGGAGGTTTTTCGAGACACTGAAGCTTTCTTT. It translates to CASSLEVFRDTEAFF.

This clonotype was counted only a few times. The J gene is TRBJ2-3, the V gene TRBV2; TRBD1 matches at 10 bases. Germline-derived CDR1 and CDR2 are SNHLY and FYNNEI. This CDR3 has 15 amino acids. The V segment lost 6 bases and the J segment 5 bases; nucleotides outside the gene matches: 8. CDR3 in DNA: TGTGCCAGCAGCGCTGACAGGGGGCGAGGAGATACGCAGTATTTT. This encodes CASSADRGRGDTQYF.

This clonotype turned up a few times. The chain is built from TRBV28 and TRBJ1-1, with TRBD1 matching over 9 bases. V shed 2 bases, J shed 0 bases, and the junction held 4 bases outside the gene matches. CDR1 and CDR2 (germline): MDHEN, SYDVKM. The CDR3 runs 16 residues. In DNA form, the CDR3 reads TGTGCCAGCAGTTTAAGGGACAGGGTACTGAACACTGAAGCTTTCTTT. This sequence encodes CASSLRDRVLNTEAFF.